The rows below give T cell receptor beta chains drawn from one sample of a study of T cell changes during pregnancy in multiple sclerosis. The data were produced by immunoSEQ multiplex PCR, yet TCRdb's version contains in-frame clones alone and is incomplete. The sample lists 55,000 to 65,000 clones, approximately 93% occurring once. Sequenced here: CD8+ T cells from peripheral blood mononuclear cells, sampled in the third trimester of pregnancy. All receptors derive from a female donor with multiple sclerosis, enrolled in a pregnancy study. The CDR3 runs from the conserved cysteine through the conserved F or W. The D gene is left open where the match is weak. Expanded clones are given a class, and other clones once, few, many or no size at all.

d_gene: NA; len: 14; abundance: NA; v_gene: TRBV19; j_gene: TRBJ2-3; CDR3nt: TGTGCCAGTGCAGACAAGTCTGACACAGATACGCAGTATTTT; CDR3aa: CASADKSDTDTQYF
d_gene: TRBD2; len: 15; abundance: NA; v_gene: TRBV25-1; j_gene: TRBJ2-3; CDR3nt: TGTGCCAACACCGTGACTAGCGGGATCACAGATACGCAGTATTTT; CDR3aa: CANTVTSGITDTQYF
d_gene: NA; len: 13; abundance: NA; v_gene: TRBV13; j_gene: TRBJ2-7; CDR3nt: TGTGCCAGCAGCCAGTCCTTCTCCTACGAGCAGTACTTC; CDR3aa: CASSQSFSYEQYF
d_gene: TRBD2; len: 16; abundance: NA; v_gene: TRBV19; j_gene: TRBJ2-3; CDR3nt: TGTGCCAGTAGACCCTCAGGCGGGAGTATCACAGATACGCAGTATTTT; CDR3aa: CASRPSGGSITDTQYF
d_gene: TRBD1; len: 16; abundance: NA; v_gene: TRBV14; j_gene: TRBJ2-1; CDR3nt: TGTGCCAGCAGCCGAGTTCCGGGACAGCCTTACAATGAGCAGTTCTTC; CDR3aa: CASSRVPGQPYNEQFF
d_gene: NA; len: 15; abundance: NA; v_gene: TRBV28; j_gene: TRBJ2-7; CDR3nt: TGTGCCAGCAGTTTAGGGACTTATATTACTTACGAGCAGTACTTC; CDR3aa: CASSLGTYITYEQYF
d_gene: TRBD2; len: 13; abundance: NA; v_gene: TRBV29-1; j_gene: TRBJ2-7; CDR3nt: TGCAGCGTTGAAGGCGGGAGGCACTACGAGCAGTACTTC; CDR3aa: CSVEGGRHYEQYF
d_gene: TRBD2; len: 14; abundance: NA; v_gene: TRBV27; j_gene: TRBJ2-7; CDR3nt: TGTGCCAGCAGTCAGCGGGGGAGCTCCTACGAGCAGTACTTC; CDR3aa: CASSQRGSSYEQYF
d_gene: TRBD1; len: 13; abundance: NA; v_gene: TRBV7-9; j_gene: TRBJ2-1; CDR3nt: TGTGCCAGCAGCATCGACAGGGTTAATGAGCAGTTCTTC; CDR3aa: CASSIDRVNEQFF
d_gene: NA; len: 14; abundance: NA; v_gene: TRBV7-7; j_gene: TRBJ2-5; CDR3nt: TGTGCCAGCACCCCCGGGGGGCTGGTAGAGACCCAGTACTTC; CDR3aa: CASTPGGLVETQYF
d_gene: NA; len: 15; abundance: NA; v_gene: TRBV4-1; j_gene: TRBJ1-5; CDR3nt: TGCGCCAGCAGCCAGGAGAGTAATAGCAATCAGCCCCAGCATTTT; CDR3aa: CASSQESNSNQPQHF
d_gene: NA; len: 16; abundance: once; v_gene: TRBV7-9; j_gene: TRBJ2-1; CDR3nt: TGTGCCAGCAGCTTAGACCCCGGGGGAATACACAATGAGCAGTTCTTC; CDR3aa: CASSLDPGGIHNEQFF
d_gene: NA; len: 14; abundance: once; v_gene: TRBV6-1; j_gene: TRBJ2-1; CDR3nt: TGTGCCAGCAGTGAGGACAGCTCCTACAATGAGCAGTTCTTC; CDR3aa: CASSEDSSYNEQFF
d_gene: NA; len: 15; abundance: once; v_gene: TRBV28; j_gene: TRBJ2-2; CDR3nt: TGTGCCAGCAGTTTATGGACGGGAGTAACCGGGGAGCTGTTTTTT; CDR3aa: CASSLWTGVTGELFF
d_gene: TRBD1; len: 15; abundance: NA; v_gene: TRBV27; j_gene: TRBJ1-2; CDR3nt: TGTGCCAGCAGTTTCGGGACAGGGGGCGCGGATGGCTACACCTTC; CDR3aa: CASSFGTGGADGYTF
d_gene: NA; len: 15; abundance: NA; v_gene: TRBV6-5; j_gene: TRBJ2-3; CDR3nt: TGTGCCAGCAGTTTACGACCCACTAACACAGATACGCAGTATTTT; CDR3aa: CASSLRPTNTDTQYF
d_gene: TRBD2; len: 14; abundance: NA; v_gene: TRBV11-2; j_gene: TRBJ2-4; CDR3nt: TGTGCCAGCAGCTTAAGCGGGAGACAAAACATTCAGTACTTC; CDR3aa: CASSLSGRQNIQYF